A selection of T cell receptor beta chains follows, all from one sample in a study of OX40 agonist ivuxolimab in advanced cancers. The data were produced by immunoSEQ multiplex PCR, yet TCRdb's version contains in-frame clones alone and is incomplete. The sample consists of some 60,000 clones, about 83% of them appearing once. The starting material was CD4+ or CD8+ T cells sorted from blood, obtained in a trial of the OX40 agonist ivuxolimab. The receptors were gathered from an adult with an advanced solid tumor such as melanoma, head and neck, liver or kidney cancer. Each CDR3 is given with its conserved first and last residue. Fields, in order: D gene, V gene, J gene, clone size, CDR3 DNA, CDR3 protein. A D gene is named only where the DNA matches it firmly. A row's size may be missing; if present it is once, few, many or a size class.

D: -; V: TRBV5-6; J: TRBJ1-5; size: -; DNA: TGTGCCAGCAGCTTGTTCAGGGTTAGCAATCAGCCCCAGCATTTT; CDR3: CASSLFRVSNQPQHF
D: -; V: TRBV5-8; J: TRBJ1-5; size: -; DNA: TGTGCCAGCAGCTTTGAGCGGCAGCCCCAGCATTTT; CDR3: CASSFERQPQHF
D: -; V: TRBV4-1; J: TRBJ2-5; size: few; DNA: TGCGCCAGCAGCCCCCCGGTGCGTGGAGAGACCCAGTACTTC; CDR3: CASSPPVRGETQYF
D: TRBD2; V: TRBV19; J: TRBJ2-1; size: few; DNA: TGTGCCAGTAGCCCCGGGACTAGCGGGAGTAATAATGAGCAGTTCTTC; CDR3: CASSPGTSGSNNEQFF
D: TRBD1; V: TRBV11-2; J: TRBJ2-5; size: -; DNA: TGTGCCAGCAGCCGGTACGGGGACAGGGGGTTAGGAGAGACCCAGTACTTC; CDR3: CASSRYGDRGLGETQYF
D: TRBD2; V: TRBV9; J: TRBJ2-3; size: once; DNA: TGTGCCAGCAGCCCGATAGCGGGAGGCACAGATACGCAGTATTTT; CDR3: CASSPIAGGTDTQYF
D: TRBD2; V: TRBV19; J: TRBJ2-3; size: -; DNA: TGTGCCAGTAGGGCAGGACTAGCGAACACAGATACGCAGTATTTT; CDR3: CASRAGLANTDTQYF
D: TRBD2; V: TRBV15; J: TRBJ2-2; size: -; DNA: TGTGCCACCAGCAGGGAACTAGCGGGAGGGAACACCGGGGAGCTGTTTTTT; CDR3: CATSRELAGGNTGELFF
D: TRBD2; V: TRBV9; J: TRBJ2-1; size: -; DNA: TGTGCCAGCAGCGGCGCTCGCGGGAGGTCCCCAACACCATACAATGAGCAGTTCTTC; CDR3: CASSGARGRSPTPYNEQFF
D: TRBD1; V: TRBV5-4; J: TRBJ2-5; size: -; DNA: TGTGCCAGCAGCAAAACAGGGGGCAGGGAAGAGACCCAGTACTTC; CDR3: CASSKTGGREETQYF
D: -; V: TRBV6-6; J: TRBJ2-7; size: -; DNA: TGTGCCAGCAGGACCGAGGAGGGCTGGTACGAGCAGTACTTC; CDR3: CASRTEEGWYEQYF
D: -; V: TRBV7-2; J: TRBJ1-4; size: -; DNA: TGTGCCAGCAGCCCCCTGGGACACCTTAATGAAAAACTGTTTTTT; CDR3: CASSPLGHLNEKLFF
D: -; V: TRBV6-6; J: TRBJ1-1; size: -; DNA: TGTGCCAGCAGTTCCAGTATGAACACTGAAGCTTTCTTT; CDR3: CASSSSMNTEAFF
D: TRBD1; V: TRBV4-3; J: TRBJ1-2; size: -; DNA: TGCGCCAGCAGCCTGCTCCAAGGGGGCTTAGAGGGAGGCTACACCTTC; CDR3: CASSLLQGGLEGGYTF
D: -; V: TRBV10-1; J: TRBJ2-2; size: once; DNA: TGCGCCAGCAGTGGGACATGGTCCGGGGAGCTGTTTTTT; CDR3: CASSGTWSGELFF
D: -; V: TRBV19; J: TRBJ1-1; size: -; DNA: TGTGCCAGTAGTACCACGGTGGGGTGGGCTGAAGCTTTCTTT; CDR3: CASSTTVGWAEAFF
D: TRBD2; V: TRBV7-3; J: TRBJ2-1; size: -; DNA: TGTGCCAGCAGCTCCGGTACGCTAGCGGGAGAGGGTGAGCAGTTCTTC; CDR3: CASSSGTLAGEGEQFF
D: -; V: TRBV28; J: TRBJ2-7; size: few; DNA: TGTGCCAGCAGTTTCTTCCGCGGGGGCCTCTACGAGCAGTACTTC; CDR3: CASSFFRGGLYEQYF
D: -; V: TRBV9; J: TRBJ2-2; size: -; DNA: TGTGCCAGCAAGGAGGAAGGGCCCATACCCGGGGAGCTGTTTTTT; CDR3: CASKEEGPIPGELFF
D: -; V: TRBV7-9; J: TRBJ2-7; size: -; DNA: TGTGCCAGCAGCTTATCCGGGACTTTCAATGAGCAGTACTTC; CDR3: CASSLSGTFNEQYF
D: -; V: TRBV6-5; J: TRBJ1-2; size: -; DNA: TGTGCCAGCAGCCTACTTCTGGGGGGGAGAGAAGGCTACACCTTC; CDR3: CASSLLLGGREGYTF
D: -; V: TRBV28; J: TRBJ1-1; size: -; DNA: TGTGCCAGCAGGGGGAAATGGGACACTGAAGCTTTCTTT; CDR3: CASRGKWDTEAFF